This entry lists 18 T cell receptor beta chains sequenced from one sample in a study of shared clonotypes between healthy human individuals (dated by TCRdb to 2020 to 2022). Preparation of the library involved the immunoSEQ multiplex PCR assay. Entries here come from immuneACCESS through TCRdb and include only in-frame sequences with V and J called. Some clones fail to appear in such tables; in the studies checked, an unresolved V gene covers under half of the shortfall, and the cause of the remainder is unknown. This sample holds hundreds of thousands of clones; 80% to 95% were observed only once. The top ten constitute under 30% of the sample. CD8 naive samples were obtained by positive selection for CCR7 among CD45RO-negative cells, yielding a CD45RA+CCR7+ population from which TemRA cells were excluded. Sequenced: naive CD8+ T cells sorted from blood. The cell subset or site label for this specimen denotes: CD45RA+CCR7+. The source of these receptors is a man under 40 in good health.

The rearrangement joins TRBV5-5 to TRBJ2-6; 7 bases are shared with TRBD1. V lost 1 base and J lost 5; bases outside the gene matches: 9. This CDR3 has 17 residues. Germline V gives CDR1 SGHKS, CDR2 YYEKEE (reference sequence). Written as DNA, the CDR3 is TGTGCCAGCAGCTTGAGGACAGGCGCTTTATGGGCCAACGTCCTGACTTTC. Translating it yields CASSLRTGALWANVLTF. The variable domain in full, completed from reference TRBV5-5 and TRBJ2-6, reads DAGVTQSPTHLIKTRGQQVTLRCSPISGHKSVSWYQQVLGQGPQFIFQYYEKEERGRGNFPDRFSARQFPNYSSELNVNALLLGDSALYLCASSLRTGALWANVLTFGAGSRLTVL.

This clone showed up just once. Other DNA sequences in the same sample also yield this CDR3. The J gene is TRBJ2-3, the V gene TRBV9; 8 bases align to TRBD2. The CDR3 totals 14 residues. In germline, CDR1 is SGDLS, CDR2 YYNGEE. The V gene end was trimmed by 2 bases and the J gene end by 2 bases; junction bases not matched to a gene: 1. The CDR3 DNA reads as TGTGCCAGCAGCGTTAGCGGGACCACAGATACGCAGTATTTT. Residues: CASSVSGTTDTQYF.

The chain recombines TRBV7-6 with TRBJ2-2; 10 bases fit TRBD2. The CDR3 length is 18 residues. Germline lookup yields CDR1 SGHVS and CDR2 FNYEAQ. Losses at the gene ends were 5 bases for V and 6 bases for J; bases not matched to a gene: 15. CDR3 DNA sequence: TGTGCCAGCAGCCGACTCTCTGGGGCTAGCGGGAGACCCGGGGAGCTGTTTTTT. This translates into CASSRLSGASGRPGELFF.

As to this clone: At the DNA level, this CDR3 is encoded by other sequences in the same sample as well. This chain joins TRBV6-5 and TRBJ2-7, with 7 bases identical to TRBD2. CDR1 MNHEY and CDR2 SVGAGI come from the germline V gene. With 2 bases clipped from V and 5 bases from J, the junction kept 0 bases outside the gene matches. This CDR3 region has 12 residues. This chain's CDR3 is CASSYSGDEQYF. For the CDR3, the DNA is TGTGCCAGCAGTTACAGCGGGGACGAGCAGTACTTC.

This clone has just a few counts. The genes are TRBV4-3 and TRBJ1-2, with 9 positions matching TRBD1. The CDR3 totals 15 residues. The V gene end was trimmed by 0 bases and the J gene end by 3 bases; junction bases not matched to a gene: 2. Germline V CDR1 and CDR2: LGHNA, YSLEER. The CDR3 DNA reads TGCGCCAGCAGCCAAGATTGGACAGGGGACTATGGCTACACCTTC. Protein: CASSQDWTGDYGYTF.

The rearrangement links TRBV27 to TRBJ2-7; no clear D. The CDR3 sequence is 13 residues long. With 0 bases removed from V and 7 bases from J, the gap between germline ends came to 10 bases. Per germline, CDR1 MNHEY and CDR2 SMNVEV (reference sequence). The CDR3 loop is CASSLSRNTEQYF. In nucleotides, the CDR3 is TGTGCCAGCAGTTTATCCAGGAATACGGAGCAGTACTTC.

The chain uses TRBV18 and TRBJ1-1, with TRBD1 identical over 7 bases. This CDR3 spans 14 amino acids. Looked up from germline, CDR1 is KGHSH and CDR2 is LQKENI. V shed 2 bases and J 7 bases; nucleotides not matched to a gene: 7. The CDR3 DNA sequence: TGTGCCAGCTCACCAGAGGACAGGAAAGATGAAGCTTTCTTT. Encoded protein: CASSPEDRKDEAFF.

The chain carries TRBV4-1 and TRBJ2-7; D unresolved. There are 16 residues in the CDR3. The germline V gene encodes CDR1 MGHRA and CDR2 YSYEKL. Trimming removed 0 bases from V and 2 bases from J, with 14 bases in between. The CDR3 region is CASSQEAGSSTYEQYF. The CDR3 coding sequence is TGCGCCAGCAGCCAAGAAGCCGGGTCATCTACCTACGAGCAGTACTTC.

V and J are TRBV27 and TRBJ2-2; D is perhaps TRBD2 (6 bases). The CDR3 consists of 15 residues. Germline V gene data show CDR1 as MNHEY and CDR2 as SMNVEV (reference sequence). The V end lost 3 bases, the J end lost 4 bases, and 12 bases lay between the germline ends. The CDR3 reads CASSFGLGGTGELFF. CDR3 sequence (DNA): TGTGCCAGCAGTTTTGGACTGGGAGGCACCGGGGAGCTGTTTTTT.

The rearrangement uses TRBV10-3 and TRBJ2-3; D tentatively reads TRBD1 or TRBD2 (5 bases each). The CDR3 is made up of 14 amino acids. From germline, CDR1 is ENHRY and CDR2 SYGVKD. Trimming removed 0 bases at V and 7 bases at J, with 11 bases between. Here the CDR3 DNA reads TGTGCCATCAGTGAGTCTGTAGGGACGAATACGCAGTATTTT. It is translated as CAISESVGTNTQYF.

The chain has TRBV15 and TRBJ2-7, with D possibly TRBD2 on 5 matching bases. CDR1 and CDR2 from the germline V gene are LNHNV and YYDKDF (reference sequence). V was shortened by 5 bases and J by 1 base, with 12 bases between the two germline ends. The CDR3 is made up of 14 amino acids. The CDR3 loop is CATSGRGTSYEQYF. CDR3 DNA: TGTGCCACCAGCGGCCGGGGTACATCCTACGAGCAGTACTTC.

The chain employs TRBV29-1 and TRBJ2-2; 14 nucleotides line up with TRBD2. This CDR3 has 16 residues. The germline V gene encodes CDR1 SQVTM and CDR2 ANQGSEA. Trimming took 6 bases from V and 4 from J; bases not matched to a gene: 7. The DNA of the CDR3 is TGCAGCGTCCGGACTAGCGGGAGGCTTAGCACCGGGGAGCTGTTTTTT. It encodes CSVRTSGRLSTGELFF.

The V call is TRBV12-5, the J call TRBJ2-1; no reliable D call. V dropped 7 bases and J dropped 6 bases, with 16 bases sitting between them. From germline, CDR1 is LGHNT and CDR2 FRNRAP. The CDR3 totals 14 residues. Here the CDR3 DNA reads TGTGCTAGTGCTTTCGGCCACCGGGCCAATGAGCAGTTCTTC. It encodes CASAFGHRANEQFF.

V is TRBV4-3 and J is TRBJ1-2; 7 bases map to TRBD1. The CDR3 is 14 amino acids. V shed 4 bases, J shed 8 bases, and the junction held 10 bases outside the gene matches. Germline lookup yields CDR1 LGHNA and CDR2 YSLEER. In DNA, the CDR3 is TGCGCCAGCAGCCGGGACAGCGGGCAAGAGGGCTACACCTTC. It is translated as CASSRDSGQEGYTF.

Comment on this clone: The germline gene is not matched at one end of the junction; a read error may be the cause. The chain links TRBV7-7 to TRBJ2-3; D is unclear. Germline values: CDR1 SSHAT, CDR2 FNYEAQ (reference sequence). The length of the CDR3 is 14 residues. The CDR3 loop is CASSFSWGTDTQYF. The CDR3 nucleotides are TGTGCTAGCAGCTTCAGCTGGGGCACAGATACGCAGTATTTT.

The genes are TRBV5-4 and TRBJ2-1; D is perhaps TRBD1 (5 bases). There are 14 residues in the CDR3. Trimming removed 0 bases at V and 6 bases at J, with 10 bases between. Germline V CDR1 and CDR2: SGHNT, YYREEE (reference sequence). CDR3: CASSLAGILNEQFF. In DNA form, the CDR3 reads TGTGCCAGCAGCTTGGCAGGGATTCTCAATGAGCAGTTCTTC.

The chain links TRBV7-9 to TRBJ1-1; TRBD1 aligns across 8 bases. Germline assignment: CDR1 SEHNR and CDR2 FQNEAQ (reference sequence). The ends lost 5 bases at V and 1 base at J; junction bases unmatched: 3. The CDR3 sequence is 14 residues long. The CDR3 DNA is TGTGCCAGCAGCGTGACAGGGGAGAACACTGAAGCTTTCTTT. This encodes CASSVTGENTEAFF.

The CDR3 is CASSSTKDGRTDTQYF. CDR3 coding DNA: TGTGCCAGCAGTTCAACCAAGGACGGTCGCACAGATACGCAGTATTTT. This chain links TRBV27 with TRBJ2-3; D call uncertain. V was cut by 4 bases and J by 1 base, with 15 bases left in between. The CDR3 extends over 16 amino acids. CDR1 and CDR2 (germline): MNHEY, SMNVEV (reference sequence).